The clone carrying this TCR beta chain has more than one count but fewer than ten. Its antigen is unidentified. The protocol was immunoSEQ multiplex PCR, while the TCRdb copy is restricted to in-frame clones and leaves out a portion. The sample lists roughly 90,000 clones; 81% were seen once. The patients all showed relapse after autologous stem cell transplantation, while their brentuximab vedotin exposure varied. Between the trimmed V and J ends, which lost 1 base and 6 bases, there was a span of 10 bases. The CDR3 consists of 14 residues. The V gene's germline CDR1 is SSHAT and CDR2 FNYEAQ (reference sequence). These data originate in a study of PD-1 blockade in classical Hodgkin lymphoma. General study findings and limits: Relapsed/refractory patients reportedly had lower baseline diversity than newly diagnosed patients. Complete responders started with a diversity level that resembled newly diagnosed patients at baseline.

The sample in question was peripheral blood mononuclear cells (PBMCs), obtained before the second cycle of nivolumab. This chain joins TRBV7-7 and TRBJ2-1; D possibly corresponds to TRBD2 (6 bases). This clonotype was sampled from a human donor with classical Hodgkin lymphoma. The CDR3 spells CASSLEFGSNEQFF. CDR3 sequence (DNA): TGTGCCAGCAGCTTAGAATTCGGGAGCAATGAGCAGTTCTTC.